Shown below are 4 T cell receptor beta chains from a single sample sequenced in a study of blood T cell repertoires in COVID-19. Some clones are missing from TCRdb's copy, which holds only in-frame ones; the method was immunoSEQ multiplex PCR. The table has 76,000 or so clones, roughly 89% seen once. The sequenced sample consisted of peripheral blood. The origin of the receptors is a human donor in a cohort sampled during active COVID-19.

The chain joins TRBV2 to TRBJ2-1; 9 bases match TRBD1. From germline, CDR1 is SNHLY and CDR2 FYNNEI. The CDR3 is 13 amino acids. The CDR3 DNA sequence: TGTGCTACCGGGACAGGGACCTACAATGAGCAGTTCTTC. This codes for CATGTGTYNEQFF.

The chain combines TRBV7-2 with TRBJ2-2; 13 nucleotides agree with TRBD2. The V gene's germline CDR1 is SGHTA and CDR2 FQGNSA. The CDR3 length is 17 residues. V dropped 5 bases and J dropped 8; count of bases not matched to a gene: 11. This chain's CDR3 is CASSPVLAGGRKGELFF. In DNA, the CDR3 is TGTGCCAGCAGCCCCGTACTAGCGGGGGGGCGTAAAGGGGAGCTGTTTTTT.

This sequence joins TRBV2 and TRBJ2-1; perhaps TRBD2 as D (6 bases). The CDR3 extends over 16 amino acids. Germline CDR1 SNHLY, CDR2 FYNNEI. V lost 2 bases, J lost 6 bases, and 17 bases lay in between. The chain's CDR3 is CASSEWSAGRSNEQFF. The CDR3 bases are TGTGCCAGCAGTGAATGGTCAGCAGGGAGGTCCAATGAGCAGTTCTTC.

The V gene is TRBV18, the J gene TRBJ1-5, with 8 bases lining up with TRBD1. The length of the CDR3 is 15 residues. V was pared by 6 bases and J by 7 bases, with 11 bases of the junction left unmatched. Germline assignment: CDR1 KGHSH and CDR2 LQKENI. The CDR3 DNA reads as TGTGCCAGCTCTCAACAGGGGGTACAGGGGCAGCCCCAGCATTTT. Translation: CASSQQGVQGQPQHF.